This TCR beta chain was identified in a study of cytomegalovirus exposure and HLA in healthy donors. Study outcomes and limitations: In a later analysis, TCR association rates varied by HLA locus: DRB1 most, HLA-C fewest.

V was trimmed by 4 bases and J by 3 bases, leaving 10 bases between them. There are 14 residues in the CDR3. In germline, CDR1 is LNHDA, CDR2 SQIVND (reference sequence). About this clone: What it recognizes is unknown.

Researchers ran the PCR with 60 Vbeta and 13 Jbeta primers. Libraries were prepared by immunoSEQ multiplex PCR; TCRdb keeps only in-frame clonotypes and omits some of them. The data show over 95,000 clones, 76% seen once. V usage is TRBV19 and J usage is TRBJ1-5, with D uncertain. This TCR was recovered from a woman aged 40 to 55 in good health and CMV-seropositive. Source material: PBMCs. CDR3 residues: CASSSPQYNQPQHF. DNA for the CDR3: TGTGCCAGTAGTAGCCCACAATACAATCAGCCCCAGCATTTT.